Below, 3 T cell receptor beta chains from the same sample are listed, as sequenced in a study of CD8+ T cells in alopecia areata (dated by TCRdb to between 2017 and 2018). The sample's time point, from its label and the paper: baseline before oral tofacitinib. Peripheral blood and lesional scalp punch biopsies were obtained from patients with alopecia areata. The library was obtained by the immunoSEQ multiplex PCR assay. RNA was extracted from all samples and reverse transcribed into cDNA, which served as template for TCR sequencing. Entries here come from immuneACCESS through TCRdb and include only in-frame sequences with V and J called. Some clones fail to appear in such tables; in the studies checked, an unresolved V gene covers under half of the shortfall, and the cause of the remainder is unknown. The sample records some 7,500 clones, roughly 69% of which are singletons. Of the sample, around 15% falls within the top ten clones.

Specimen: skin, collected at week 0. All receptors come from a human donor with alopecia areata.

This clone was seen once. This sequence joins TRBV7-2 and TRBJ2-3; D possibly corresponds to TRBD2 (6 bases). The CDR3 is made up of 17 amino acids. Looked up from germline, CDR1 is SGHTA and CDR2 is FQGNSA. V gave up 1 base and J gave up 2 bases, with 16 bases separating them. The CDR3 nucleotides read TGTGCCAGCAGCTTAGTCGTGCGGGGCGTCGCCACAGATACGCAGTATTTT. It codes for CASSLVVRGVATDTQYF.

The rearrangement uses TRBV5-1 and TRBJ2-2; the D gene is possibly TRBD1 (6 bases). Germline V CDR1 and CDR2: SGHRS, YFSETQ. The CDR3 extends over 12 amino acids. Between the trimmed V and J ends, which lost 7 bases and 7 bases, there was a span of 11 bases. The CDR3 sequence: CASGQGFGELFF. CDR3 in DNA: TGCGCCAGCGGGCAGGGGTTCGGGGAGCTGTTTTTT.

This sequence joins TRBV9 and TRBJ2-1; TRBD1 matches at 9 bases. V shed 0 bases, J shed 8 bases, and the junction held 9 bases outside the gene matches. Per germline, CDR1 SGDLS and CDR2 YYNGEE. The CDR3 loop spans 16 amino acids. The CDR3 nucleotides are TGTGCCAGCAGCGTAGATTCCGGGACAGGGTTCTATGAGCAGTTCTTC. Protein: CASSVDSGTGFYEQFF.